This TCR beta chain appears in the sequencing data of a study of blood T cell repertoires in COVID-19. Study in general: Samples came from the United States, Italy and Spain, spanning acute and convalescent COVID-19. T cells, B-cell-depleted T cells, or PBMCs supplied cDNA or gDNA.

As processed by the authors: Reference gene primer amplification in the assay estimated nucleated cell counts. The method was immunoSEQ multiplex PCR; TCRdb's version includes in-frame clones alone and lacks a portion of them. Clone size and V and J calls were adopted from that table, with D and trimming inferred from the DNA. This table has some 76,000 clones, roughly 90% appearing once. V was shortened by 10 bases and J by 3 bases, with 21 bases between the two germline ends. Germline V gene data show CDR1 as LNHDA and CDR2 as SQIVND (reference sequence). This CDR3 has 16 residues. This clone was found a few times.

The clonotype comes from a man aged 60 to 75 with acute or convalescent COVID-19. Material: peripheral blood. The rearrangement joins TRBV19 to TRBJ1-4; D is possibly TRBD1 (6 bases). Here the CDR3 reads CATTRRQDSSNEKLFF. CDR3 nucleotides: TGTGCCACCACGAGGCGCCAGGACAGCTCTAATGAAAAACTGTTTTTT.